Given below is one T cell receptor (beta chain) in context. Its specific antigen is unknown. One base away there is no much larger clone; base qualities are not given. The collaborating institutions used their own protocols to collect whole blood in K2EDTA tubes. For TCRbeta analysis, collaborator samples were shipped as frozen whole blood, as isolated PBMCs, or as DNA extracted from either sample type. Relative to germline, V is 1 base shorter and J is 7 bases shorter, with 16 bases between their ends. CDR1 and CDR2 are read off the germline V gene (reference sequence) as LGHDT and YNNKEL. The CDR3 has 15 amino acids, counting the end cysteine and phenylalanine. The kept DNA is CDR3 alone, 45 bases in frame from the first base. TCRbeta CDR3 regions were amplified from genomic DNA by means of the immunoSEQ Assay, a bias-controlled multiplex PCR. The paper's processing steps were these. Within the assay, amplification of reference gene primers was used to estimate how many nucleated cells each sample contained. To quantify the absolute abundance of each unique TCRbeta CDR3 rearrangement, sequence reads were collapsed and filtered. For each sample, productive Simpson clonality was calculated as the square root of Simpson's diversity index over productive rearrangements. What TCRdb holds here is the immuneACCESS table cut down to in-frame rearrangements. Part of the clones is not present; checked against another copy, under half of the missing clones reflect an unresolved V gene, and the others are unexplained. V and J calls and clone size are copied from that table; D and trimming were computed from the DNA. This sample gives approximately 270,000 clones in total; roughly nine tenths of them show up just once. The top ten constitute roughly 2.2% of the sample.

These data come from a study of blood T cell repertoires in COVID-19 (dated by TCRdb to the early 2020s). In the study overall: Collaborator samples came from the United States, Italy and Spain and covered acute and convalescent phases of COVID-19. The material from the prospective study consisted of cDNA or gDNA derived from T cells, B-cell-depleted T cells, or PBMCs. The dataset comprised deeply sampled blood TCRbeta repertoires from subjects exposed to, actively infected with, or recovered from COVID-19. The repertoires were made available in a free public database intended to serve as a resource for research on the immune response to SARS-CoV-2. The samples were drawn from the first 160 participants of the ongoing ImmuneRACE study and from 1,254 subjects provided by 6 global collaborators. Sample metadata almost always included a de-identified subject ID, COVID-19 status, age in years and sex. Where HLA class I and class II types were available, the types were taken from metadata supplied by the sample provider, not from assay-based typing.

Overall study outcomes, separate from this receptor: Clinical and demographic metadata were provided uncurated, with the amount varying by source and participant.

Rearrangement joined TRBV3-1 (or the pseudogene TRBV3-2) to TRBJ2-5, with TRBD2 as a weak D call on 5 bases. The TCR sequence derives from a man aged 45-65 years with acute or convalescent COVID-19. Input material: peripheral blood. The encoded CDR3 is CASSQVSGVEGTQYF. In nucleotide form, the sequence is TGTGCCAGCAGCCAAGTATCCGGGGTCGAGGGGACCCAGTACTTC.